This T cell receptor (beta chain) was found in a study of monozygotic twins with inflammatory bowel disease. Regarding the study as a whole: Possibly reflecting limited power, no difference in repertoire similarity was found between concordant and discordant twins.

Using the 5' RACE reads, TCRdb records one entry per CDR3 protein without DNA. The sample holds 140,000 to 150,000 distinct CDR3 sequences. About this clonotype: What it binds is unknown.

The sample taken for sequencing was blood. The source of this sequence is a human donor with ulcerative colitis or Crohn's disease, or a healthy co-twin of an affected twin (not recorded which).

CDR3 residues: CASSSLTSGSGTGELFF. V and J are TRBV5-1 and TRBJ2-2; TCRdb's assignment of TRBD2 cannot be checked, as there is no DNA. The CDR3 is made up of 17 amino acids. Germline CDR1 and CDR2: SGHRS and YFSETQ.